A single count supports the clone carrying this T cell receptor beta chain. This entry belongs to a study of blood T cell repertoires in COVID-19. On the study more broadly: Nucleic acid was either cDNA or gDNA, and it came from T cells, B-cell-depleted T cells, or PBMCs.

The germline V and J ends were trimmed by 4 bases and 1 base, with 11 bases remaining between them. Germline CDR1 reads SGHRS; CDR2 reads YFSETQ. The CDR3 covers 14 residues. Original processing methods: Estimation of nucleated cell counts relied on the amplification of reference gene primers. Some clones are missing from TCRdb's copy, which holds only in-frame ones; the method was immunoSEQ multiplex PCR. The V and J calls and the clone size are those of that table, but D and trimming were determined from the DNA. The table has around 70,000 clones, around four fifths seen once. The material sequenced was peripheral blood. The TCR comes from a woman aged 55-75 years with acute or convalescent COVID-19. The V gene is TRBV5-1, the J gene TRBJ1-1; D is perhaps TRBD1 (5 bases). CDR3 in amino acids: CASSARQSNTEAFF. The CDR3 bases are TGCGCCAGCAGCGCAAGACAGTCGAACACTGAAGCTTTCTTT.